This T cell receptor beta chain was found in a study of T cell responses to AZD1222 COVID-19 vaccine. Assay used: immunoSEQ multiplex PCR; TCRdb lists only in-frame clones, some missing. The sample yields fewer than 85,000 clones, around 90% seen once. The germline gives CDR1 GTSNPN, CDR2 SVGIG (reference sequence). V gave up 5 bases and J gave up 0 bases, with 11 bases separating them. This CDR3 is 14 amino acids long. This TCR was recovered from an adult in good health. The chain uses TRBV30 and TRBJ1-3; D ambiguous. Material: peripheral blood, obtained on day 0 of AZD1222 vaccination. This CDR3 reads CAWSPGSSGNTIYF. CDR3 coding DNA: TGTGCCTGGTCTCCGGGCAGCTCTGGAAACACCATATATTTT.